These 9 T cell receptor beta chains originate from one sample sequenced in a study of T cells in tumors after PD-1 blockade (dated by TCRdb to the late 2010s). The sample's time point, from its label and the paper: before anti-PD-1 therapy. Libraries were prepared through the immunoSEQ multiplex PCR assay. This is the immuneACCESS table as TCRdb keeps it, with only in-frame sequences that have V and J called. A part of the clones is gone; compared with another copy, unresolved V genes explain less than half, and the rest is unexplained. The sample profile shows some 48,000 clones; just under 80% of them were found once. The ten largest make up 15% to 20% of the sample. This specimen was PBMCs, taken before anti-PD-1 treatment. The source of these receptors is a human donor with basal cell carcinoma.

The chain joins TRBV3-1 (or the pseudogene TRBV3-2) to TRBJ2-1; D ambiguous. Germline-derived CDR1 and CDR2 are LGHDT and YNNKEL (reference sequence). With 3 bases removed from V and 4 bases from J, the gap between germline ends came to 7 bases. The CDR3 is 13 residues long. The CDR3 DNA follows: TGTGCCAGCAGCCACAGTAGGTACAATGAGCAGTTCTTC. This encodes CASSHSRYNEQFF.

The chain recombines TRBV19 with TRBJ1-1; TRBD1 agrees at 9 bases. This CDR3 has 15 amino acids. With 10 bases clipped from V and 0 bases from J, the junction kept 9 bases outside the gene matches. Germline CDR1 is LNHDA and CDR2 is SQIVND (reference sequence). The CDR3 loop reads CAISGTGLMNTEAFF. CDR3 DNA sequence: TGTGCCATCTCCGGGACAGGGCTTATGAACACTGAAGCTTTCTTT.

This clone was seen just once. The gene calls are TRBV6-5 and TRBJ1-1; TRBD1 aligns across 8 bases. CDR3 length: 14 residues. With 6 bases clipped from V and 1 base from J, the junction kept 4 bases outside the gene matches. CDR1 is MNHEY, CDR2 SVGAGI, per germline. This CDR3 is CASRTGVANTEAFF. In DNA, the CDR3 is TGTGCCAGCAGGACAGGGGTCGCGAACACTGAAGCTTTCTTT.

The V call is TRBV18, the J call TRBJ2-1, with D perhaps TRBD1 (6 bases). CDR3 length equals 14 residues. Trimming took off 4 bases at V and 8 bases at J, with 15 bases between the two ends. Germline loops: CDR1 KGHSH, CDR2 LQKENI. The CDR3 region has the DNA TGTGCCAGCTCACGCCAGGACAGACGGGATGAGCAGTTCTTC. Translating it yields CASSRQDRRDEQFF.

This clone has just a few counts. Other DNA variants within this sample encode the same CDR3. The V call is TRBV6-5, the J call TRBJ1-2; D not certain. From germline, CDR1 is MNHEY and CDR2 SVGAGI. CDR3 length: 13 residues. V lost 2 bases and J 3 bases, leaving 7 bases between the germline ends. CDR3 in amino acids: CASSYRVDYGYTF. The CDR3 region has the DNA TGTGCCAGCAGTTACAGGGTGGACTATGGCTACACCTTC.

The chain couples TRBV3-1 (or the pseudogene TRBV3-2) to TRBJ2-4, with D tentatively TRBD2 (5 bases). Germline loops: CDR1 LGHDT, CDR2 YNNKEL (reference sequence). The ends were cut back, 4 bases at V and 7 bases at J, with 11 bases in the middle. This CDR3 comprises 13 residues. CDR3 sequence: CASSLGLSNIQYF. The CDR3 bases are TGTGCCAGCAGCCTCGGACTTTCGAACATTCAGTACTTC.

The chain uses TRBV5-1 and TRBJ2-3, with D perhaps TRBD2 (5 bases). Germline V gene lookup returns CDR1 SGHRS and CDR2 YFSETQ. CDR3 length equals 21 residues. The ends were cut back, 0 bases at V and 1 base at J, with 27 bases in the middle. This chain's CDR3 is CASSLALSDFYREFGTDTQYF. The DNA of the CDR3 is TGCGCCAGCAGCTTGGCTCTTAGCGACTTTTATAGGGAGTTCGGCACAGATACGCAGTATTTT.

The chain joins TRBV5-1 to TRBJ2-1, with 8 bases that match TRBD2. The CDR3 runs to 16 residues. V gave up 4 bases and J gave up 5 bases; unmatched junction bases: 11. Per the germline V gene, CDR1 is SGHRS and CDR2 is YFSETQ. The CDR3 bases are TGCGCCAGCAGCCCCGGGGGTAGCGGGGTACACAATGAGCAGTTCTTC. It codes for CASSPGGSGVHNEQFF.

The chain has TRBV19 and TRBJ2-3; 8 bases are a match to TRBD1. Germline V gene sequence: CDR1 LNHDA, CDR2 SQIVND (reference sequence). The CDR3 length is 21 residues. The V gene end was trimmed by 8 bases and the J gene end by 0 bases; junction bases not matched to a gene: 25. The DNA for the CDR3 is TGTGCCAGTCCTATTTTAGGGCAGGGGGCTTCCGCATTCCTGAGCACAGATACGCAGTATTTT. It translates to CASPILGQGASAFLSTDTQYF.